This TCR beta chain was identified in a study of lymphopenia after photon versus proton radiotherapy. The study, taken as a whole, reports: Post-nadir diversity loss with photons came from oligoclonal expansion, particularly CD8+ Temra cells. A bigger post-nadir fall in TCR diversity correlated inversely with survival time in deceased patients. Authors raise, but do not show, better survival with proton therapy. Under photons, naive T cells and diversity fell while effector/memory populations rose.

This clone was found once. Its antigen is still unknown. V shed 4 bases and J 5 bases; nucleotides not matched to a gene: 8. The CDR3 runs 16 residues. Germline loops: CDR1 ENHRY, CDR2 SYGVKD. Assay: immunoSEQ multiplex PCR; the TCRdb copy retains only in-frame clones and omits some. In the table there are around 70,000 clones, less than 95% of which are singletons. The origin of this receptor is a middle-aged woman with cholangiocarcinoma. V gene TRBV10-3 combines with J gene TRBJ2-3, with 11 bases aligning to TRBD2. The starting material was peripheral blood, obtained from a patient treated with photon-based radiotherapy. CDR3 sequence reads: CAISGGSSGGQDTQYF. DNA for the CDR3: TGTGCCATCAGTGGTGGGTCTAGCGGGGGGCAAGATACGCAGTATTTT.